This TCR beta chain comes out of a study of beta chain features in type 1 diabetes. As for the study in general: Patients shared similar age, gender and cell yields with healthy donors. Findings and caveats of the study: Compared with healthy donors, patients appeared to share more similar naive, central memory and regulatory TCRB repertoires. Among all four CD4+ subsets, Type 1 diabetes patients had TCRB CDR3s that were moderately but significantly shorter. cDNA-based sequencing might over-represent cells highly expressing TCR. The influence of HLA type on TCRB rearrangement stayed undetermined.

For this clone: What it binds is unknown.

Investigators reverse transcribed all isolated RNA, so they sequenced expressed TCRB transcripts. TCRdb keeps only in-frame clones here, not all; method: immunoSEQ multiplex PCR. The sample lists 550,000 to 850,000 clones, under 15% occurring once. V was pared by 3 bases and J by 4 bases, with 8 bases of the junction left unmatched. CDR1 is SGHNT and CDR2 is YYREEE in the germline V gene (reference sequence). The CDR3 runs to 15 residues. The clonotype comes from a man aged 18 to 29 with type 1 diabetes. Material for sequencing was naive CD4+ T cells from blood. The genes are TRBV5-4 and TRBJ1-2; 8 nucleotides align to TRBD1. The CDR3: CASSSGQGVAYGYTF. CDR3 DNA sequence: TGTGCCAGCAGCTCCGGACAGGGCGTTGCCTATGGCTACACCTTC.